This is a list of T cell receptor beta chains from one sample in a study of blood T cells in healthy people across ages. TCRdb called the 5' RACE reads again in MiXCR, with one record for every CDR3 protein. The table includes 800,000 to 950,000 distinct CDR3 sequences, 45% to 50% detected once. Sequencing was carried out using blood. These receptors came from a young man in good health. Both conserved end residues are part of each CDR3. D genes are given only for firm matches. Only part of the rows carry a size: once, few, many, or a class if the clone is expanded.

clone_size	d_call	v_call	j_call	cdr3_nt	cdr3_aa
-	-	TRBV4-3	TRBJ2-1	TGCGCCAGCAGCCAAGATGCCGAGACTAGGCAGTTCTTC	CASSQDAETRQFF
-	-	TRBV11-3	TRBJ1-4	TGTGCCAGCAGCCCGGGGGGCACCTCTAATGAAAAACTGTTTTTT	CASSPGGTSNEKLFF
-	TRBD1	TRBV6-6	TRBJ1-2	TGTGCCAGCAGTTACGGGACAGGGGGACCTATGAACTATGGCTACACCTTC	CASSYGTGGPMNYGYTF
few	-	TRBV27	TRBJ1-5	TGTGCCAGCAGTCCCGGTGTGGCAGGGTTGCTAATTGATAGCAATCAGCCCCAGCATTTT	CASSPGVAGLLIDSNQPQHF
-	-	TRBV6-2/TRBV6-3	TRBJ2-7	TGTGCCAGCAGCCCCCTGTGGGCCGGAATTACCTACGAGCAGTACTTC	CASSPLWAGITYEQYF
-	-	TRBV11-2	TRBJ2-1	TGTGCCAGCAGCTTAGCCCAGGGTCGAGGTGAGCAGTTCTTC	CASSLAQGRGEQFF
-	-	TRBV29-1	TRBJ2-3	TGCAGCGCCGGACTTCTACTCACAGATACGCAGTATTTT	CSAGLLLTDTQYF
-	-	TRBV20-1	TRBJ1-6	TGCAGTGCCAAGAGGGAGGGAGGACGTGAAAATTCACCCCTCCACTTT	CSAKREGGRENSPLHF
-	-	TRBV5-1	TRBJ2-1	TGCGCCAGCAGCTCGAACACGGGATTCGGAGGCAATGAGCAGTTCTTC	CASSSNTGFGGNEQFF
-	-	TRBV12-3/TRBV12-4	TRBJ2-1	TGTGCCAGCAGTTTCCTGGAGGGGAATGAGCAGTTCTTC	CASSFLEGNEQFF
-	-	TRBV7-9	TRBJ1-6	TGTGCCAGCAGCTTAAGAGGGTTACCCCTCCACTTT	CASSLRGLPLHF
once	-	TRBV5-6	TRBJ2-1	TGTGCCAGCAGCCTTGACAGATTGTACAATGAGCAGTTCTTC	CASSLDRLYNEQFF
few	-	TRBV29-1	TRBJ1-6	TGCAGCGTTGGTGAAGGGGGGCCCCTCCACTTT	CSVGEGGPLHF
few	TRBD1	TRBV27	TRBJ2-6	TGTGCCAGCAGTTTAACAGGGGCCAACTCTGGGGCCAACGTCCTGACTTTC	CASSLTGANSGANVLTF
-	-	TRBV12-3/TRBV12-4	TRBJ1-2	TGTGCCAGCAGTGTACTACCTAACTATGGCTACACCTTC	CASSVLPNYGYTF
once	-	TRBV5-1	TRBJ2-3	TGCGCCAGCAGCTTCCGGGACCCGAGCAGGGATACGCAGTATTTT	CASSFRDPSRDTQYF
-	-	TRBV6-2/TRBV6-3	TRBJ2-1	TGTGCCAGCAGCCCGGAGGGCAGGGGGACATACAATGAGCAGTTCTTC	CASSPEGRGTYNEQFF
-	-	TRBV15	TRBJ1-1	TGTGCCACCAGCAGAGGATATCAGGGGAGATACACTGAAGCTTTCTTT	CATSRGYQGRYTEAFF
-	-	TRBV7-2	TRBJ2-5	TGTGCCAGCAGCTTACTTTCGGCAGGGGCAGGGGAGACCCAGTACTTC	CASSLLSAGAGETQYF
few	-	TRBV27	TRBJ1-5	TGTGCCAGCAGTTTATCAGGGGCCACTCAGCCCCAGCATTTT	CASSLSGATQPQHF
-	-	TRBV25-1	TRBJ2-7	TGTGCCAGCAGTGGCTCTTCGTTCGAGCAGTACTTC	CASSGSSFEQYF
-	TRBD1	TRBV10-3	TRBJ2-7	TGTGCCATCAACAGGACAGGGGTCTCCTACGAGCAGTACTTC	CAINRTGVSYEQYF
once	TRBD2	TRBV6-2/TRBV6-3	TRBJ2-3	TGTGCCAGCAGGCAAGGGACTAGCGGGGGTTCAGATACGCAGTATTTT	CASRQGTSGGSDTQYF
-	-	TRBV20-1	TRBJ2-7	TGCAGTGGGGTCGGGATAGGACTACTTGCCTCGGAGCAGTACTTC	CSGVGIGLLASEQYF
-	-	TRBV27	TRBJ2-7	TGTGCCAGCAGTTTAGGCACAAATCCCTACGAGCAGTACTTC	CASSLGTNPYEQYF
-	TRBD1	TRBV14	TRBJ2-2	TGTGCCAGCTCCCGACAGGGAACGAGAACCGGGGAGCTGTTTTTT	CASSRQGTRTGELFF
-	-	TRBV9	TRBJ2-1	TGTGCCAGCAGCCCTCAGGCGGGGCATGAGCAGTTCTTC	CASSPQAGHEQFF
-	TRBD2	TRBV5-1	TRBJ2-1	TGCGCCAGCAGCTTGGGACTAGCGGGGCAGAATGAGCAGTTCTTC	CASSLGLAGQNEQFF
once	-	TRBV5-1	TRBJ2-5	TGCGCCAGCAGCTATTCCTTGAGGCAGCGAGAACGGTGGGAGACCCAGTACTTC	CASSYSLRQRERWETQYF
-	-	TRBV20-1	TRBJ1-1	TGCAGTGCTGGTCCACAGGGGAACACTGAAGCTTTCTTT	CSAGPQGNTEAFF
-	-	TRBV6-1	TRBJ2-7	TGTGCCAGCAGTGGGACGTTACGGGAGAGCGAGCAGTACTTC	CASSGTLRESEQYF
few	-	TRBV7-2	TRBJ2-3	TGTGCCAGCAGCTCCCCACTAGAGGATGTAGATACGCAGTATTTT	CASSSPLEDVDTQYF
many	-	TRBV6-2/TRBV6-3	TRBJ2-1	TGTGCCAGCAGCAAGAGGGACCTGGCGCGTGAGCAGTTCTTC	CASSKRDLAREQFF
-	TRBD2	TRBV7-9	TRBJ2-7	TGTGCCAGCAGCGCATTCCGGGAGGGCGAGCAGTACTTC	CASSAFREGEQYF
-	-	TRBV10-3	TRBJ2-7	TGTGCCATCAGTGACCTCTCGGGGGCGCGGGGCGAGCAGTACTTC	CAISDLSGARGEQYF
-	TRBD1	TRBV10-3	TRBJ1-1	TGTGCCATCAGTGAGTTCCCCGGGACAGGGGAGGCGGCTTTCTTT	CAISEFPGTGEAAFF
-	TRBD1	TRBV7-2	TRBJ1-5	TGTGCCAGCAGCCCAGCGGGACAGAGATTATATAGCAATCAGCCCCAGCATTTT	CASSPAGQRLYSNQPQHF
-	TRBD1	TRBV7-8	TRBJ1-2	TGTGCCAGCAGCCCGAACAGGGGCGATCCCTATGGCTACACCTTC	CASSPNRGDPYGYTF
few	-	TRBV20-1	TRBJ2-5	TGCAGTGCTAGAGCAGCTGAGAGGGCCCAGTACTTC	CSARAAERAQYF
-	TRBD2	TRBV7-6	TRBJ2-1	TGTGCCAGCAGCTTAGGACTAGCGGGGACCTCCTACAATGAGCAGTTCTTC	CASSLGLAGTSYNEQFF
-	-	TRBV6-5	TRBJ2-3	TGTGCCAGCAGTTACGACGGGGGGCTGACAGATACGCAGTATTTT	CASSYDGGLTDTQYF
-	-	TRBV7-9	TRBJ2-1	TGTGCCAGCAGCCCGGGGACTTTCTCCAACTACAATGAGCAGTTCTTC	CASSPGTFSNYNEQFF
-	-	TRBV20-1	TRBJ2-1	TGCAGTGCTAGAGATGTAATTCTCGGGACTCAAGATGAGCAGTTCTTC	CSARDVILGTQDEQFF
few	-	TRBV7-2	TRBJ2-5	TGTGCCAGCAGCCAATTACGGAGCCGAGAGACCCAGTACTTC	CASSQLRSRETQYF
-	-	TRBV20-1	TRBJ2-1	TGCAGTGCTAACTGGGGGCGGCGTTTCAATGAGCAGTTCTTC	CSANWGRRFNEQFF
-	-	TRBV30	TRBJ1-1	TGTGCCTGGATTGATTCGGCTAGAATGAACACTGAAGCTTTCTTT	CAWIDSARMNTEAFF